Shown below are 28 T cell receptor beta chains from a single sample sequenced in a study of control samples from healthy donors and cancer patients. Profiling relied on immunoSEQ multiplex PCR, and the TCRdb table lists in-frame clones only, not all of them. The sample has 350,000 to 450,000 clones, 75% to 95% seen once. Sequencing used PBMCs. The source of these receptors is a man in his forties or fifties with head and neck cancer.

This chain uses TRBV2 with TRBJ2-2, with 13 bases lining up with TRBD2. V shed 6 bases and J 0 bases; nucleotides not matched to a gene: 1. This CDR3 region has 16 residues. Germline-derived CDR1 and CDR2 are SNHLY and FYNNEI. CDR3 DNA: TGTGCCAGCAGGGGACTAGCGGGGACGAACACCGGGGAGCTGTTTTTT. Translating it yields CASRGLAGTNTGELFF. Variable domain in full (rest from reference TRBV2 and TRBJ2-2): EPEVTQTPSHQVTQMGQEVILRCVPISNHLYFYWYRQILGQKVEFLVSFYNNEISEKSEIFDDQFSVERPDGSNFTLKIRSTKLEDSAMYFCASRGLAGTNTGELFFGEGSRLTVL.

The chain combines TRBV19 with TRBJ2-4; 8 nucleotides match TRBD1. This CDR3 comprises 19 residues. The V segment lost 3 bases and the J segment 1 base; nucleotides outside the gene matches: 14. Germline CDR1 LNHDA, CDR2 SQIVND (reference sequence). CDR3 amino acids: CASSIGTGQPSQAKNIQYF. The CDR3 DNA reads as TGTGCCAGTAGTATTGGGACAGGCCAGCCTAGTCAGGCCAAAAACATTCAGTACTTC.

This rearrangement joins TRBV4-3 to TRBJ2-3, with 8 bases lining up with TRBD1. In germline, CDR1 is LGHNA, CDR2 YSLEER. The CDR3 has 16 amino acids. The V segment lost 0 bases and the J segment 3 bases; nucleotides outside the gene matches: 5. The CDR3 sequence: CASSQDSGGRTDTQYF. The CDR3 DNA reads TGCGCCAGCAGCCAAGATTCAGGGGGCCGAACAGATACGCAGTATTTT.

The chain carries TRBV3-1 (or the pseudogene TRBV3-2) and TRBJ1-2; 7 bases match TRBD1. V lost 2 bases, J lost 3 bases, and 3 bases stayed unmatched. Germline lookup yields CDR1 LGHDT and CDR2 YNNKEL (reference sequence). The CDR3 loop spans 14 amino acids. CDR3 nucleotides: TGTGCCAGCAGCCAACAGGGGGTTGACTATGGCTACACCTTC. Translated: CASSQQGVDYGYTF.

This sequence joins TRBV7-2 and TRBJ1-2; perhaps TRBD1 as D (6 bases). The V and J ends lost 4 bases and 8 bases respectively, with 14 bases between them. Germline-derived CDR1 and CDR2 are SGHTA and FQGNSA. The CDR3 contains 13 residues. The CDR3: CASSSTGTGGYTF. CDR3 sequence (DNA): TGTGCCAGCAGCTCCACAGGGACGGGGGGCTACACCTTC.

This rearrangement joins TRBV20-1 to TRBJ2-1; D might be TRBD1 or TRBD2, each matching 5 bases. This CDR3 has 14 amino acids. The germline V gene encodes CDR1 DFQATT and CDR2 SNEGSKA (reference sequence). Between the trimmed V and J ends, which lost 3 bases and 6 bases, there was a span of 15 bases. The DNA of the CDR3 is TGCAGTGCTAGTACCGGGGCCTTCTTCAATGAGCAGTTCTTC. Encoded protein: CSASTGAFFNEQFF.

The rearrangement uses TRBV20-1 and TRBJ1-6; D unresolved. The germline gives CDR1 DFQATT, CDR2 SNEGSKA (reference sequence). This CDR3 region has 11 residues. Trimming stripped 7 bases from V and 14 bases from J, with 15 bases between. The CDR3: CSGRGTGTLHF. DNA of the CDR3: TGCAGTGGACGGGGAACGGGGACCCTCCACTTT.

The chain employs TRBV9 and TRBJ1-2; a weak D match, TRBD1 (6 bases). Germline loops: CDR1 SGDLS, CDR2 YYNGEE. CDR3 size: 15 residues. V shed 4 bases and J shed 6 bases, with 19 bases lying between them. Here the CDR3 DNA reads TGTGCCAGCAGCCCCCTCCGGGAGGGACATGATGGCTACACCTTC. Encoded protein: CASSPLREGHDGYTF.

The chain joins TRBV27 to TRBJ1-6; TRBD1 matches 7 bases. The J segment lost 10 bases and the V segment lost 2 bases, leaving 8 bases of the junction unmatched. Germline lookup yields CDR1 MNHEY and CDR2 SMNVEV (reference sequence). This CDR3 spans 15 amino acids. The CDR3 DNA is TGTGCCAGCAGTTTAGAGGGGGCTTTAGACTCACCCCTCCACTTT. Protein sequence: CASSLEGALDSPLHF.

The gene calls are TRBV3-1 (or the pseudogene TRBV3-2) and TRBJ1-6, with no clear D. The V gene's germline CDR1 is LGHDT and CDR2 YNNKEL (reference sequence). The CDR3 length is 14 residues. The V and J ends lost 0 bases and 9 bases respectively, with 9 bases between them. The CDR3 DNA reads as TGTGCCAGCAGCCAAGATCCTCGGGGTTCACCCCTCCACTTT. It translates to CASSQDPRGSPLHF.

This clone showed up just once. This chain links TRBV4-1 with TRBJ1-1; D is ambiguous. CDR3 length: 13 residues. Germline CDR1 is MGHRA and CDR2 is YSYEKL. V lost 0 bases and J 11 bases, leaving 13 bases between the germline ends. The CDR3, as DNA: TGCGCCAGCAGCCAAGATAGGGAAGGGAACGCTTTCTTT. It is translated as CASSQDREGNAFF.

Note on this clone: This same CDR3 is encoded by further DNA sequences in the sample. The gene calls are TRBV12-3 or TRBV12-4 and TRBJ2-5; maybe TRBD2 (6 bases). The ends were cut back, 3 bases at V and 4 bases at J, with 9 bases in the middle. The CDR3 runs to 13 residues. The CDR3 DNA is TGTGCCAGCAGTTTCGTGGGGGGAGAGACCCAGTACTTC. Translation: CASSFVGGETQYF.

V is TRBV10-1 and J is TRBJ2-4; 10 bases map to TRBD1. Germline assignment: CDR1 WNHNN and CDR2 SYGVQD (reference sequence). Unmatched junction bases numbered 1, after V lost 5 bases and J lost 6 bases. This CDR3 contains 13 residues. CDR3 in DNA: TGCGCCAGCAGTCGGGACAGGGGAAACATTCAGTACTTC. Translating gives CASSRDRGNIQYF.

The genes are TRBV15 and TRBJ1-4; D gene unclear. Looked up from germline, CDR1 is LNHNV and CDR2 is YYDKDF (reference sequence). This CDR3 has 13 residues. V lost 0 bases and J 8 bases, leaving 7 bases between the germline ends. The CDR3 sequence is CATSREVWEKLFF. The CDR3 DNA reads TGTGCCACCAGCAGAGAGGTTTGGGAAAAACTGTTTTTT.

The V call is TRBV5-6, the J call TRBJ1-2; D unresolved. This CDR3 has 14 residues. Germline loops: CDR1 SGHDT, CDR2 YYEEEE. Trimming pared 0 bases from V and 2 bases from J, leaving 8 bases between. This CDR3 reads CASSLGRENYGYTF. DNA for the CDR3: TGTGCCAGCAGCTTGGGGCGGGAGAACTATGGCTACACCTTC. Full variable domain (outside the CDR3, taken from reference TRBV5-6 and TRBJ1-2): DAGVTQSPTHLIKTRGQQVTLRCSPKSGHDTVSWYQQALGQGPQFIFQYYEEEERQRGNFPDRFSGHQFPNYSSELNVNALLLGDSALYLCASSLGRENYGYTFGSGTRLTVV.

The chain couples TRBV9 to TRBJ1-5, with 10 bases matching TRBD1. Germline V gives CDR1 SGDLS, CDR2 YYNGEE. This CDR3 contains 16 residues. V dropped 3 bases and J dropped 4; count of bases not matched to a gene: 7. CDR3 sequence reads: CASSASGTGVNQPQHF. CDR3 DNA sequence: TGTGCCAGCAGCGCCTCCGGGACAGGGGTAAATCAGCCCCAGCATTTT.

The V gene is TRBV5-1, the J gene TRBJ2-3; a possible D gene is TRBD1 (6 bases). Looked up from germline, CDR1 is SGHRS and CDR2 is YFSETQ. The V and J ends lost 0 bases and 1 base respectively, with 12 bases between them. The CDR3 contains 16 residues. The CDR3: CASSLESPGGTDTQYF. The CDR3 bases are TGCGCCAGCAGCTTGGAAAGTCCAGGGGGCACAGATACGCAGTATTTT.

This chain links TRBV11-2 with TRBJ2-3; TRBD1 might be the D (5 bases). With 4 bases removed from V and 3 bases from J, the gap between germline ends came to 8 bases. CDR3 size: 13 residues. Looked up from germline, CDR1 is SGHAT and CDR2 is FQNNGV. The CDR3 loop is CASSSRQTDTQYF. CDR3 DNA: TGTGCCAGCAGCTCCCGACAGACAGATACGCAGTATTTT.

This rearrangement joins TRBV5-1 to TRBJ2-7; unclear D gene. The V and J ends lost 4 bases and 4 bases respectively, with 15 bases between them. Germline V gene lookup returns CDR1 SGHRS and CDR2 YFSETQ. This CDR3 spans 14 amino acids. As DNA, the CDR3 is TGCGCCAGCAGCCCTGGCCTAGACGGGTACGAGCAGTACTTC. It codes for CASSPGLDGYEQYF.

A few counts support this clone. This chain connects TRBV27 to TRBJ1-5, with D perhaps matching TRBD1 (6 bases). CDR3 size: 15 residues. The V end was cut by 6 bases, the J end by 0 bases, with 12 bases between. Germline assignment: CDR1 MNHEY and CDR2 SMNVEV (reference sequence). CDR3 sequence: CASSVRGYSNQPQHF. CDR3 nucleotides: TGTGCCAGCAGCGTCAGGGGTTATAGCAATCAGCCCCAGCATTTT.

The chain uses TRBV19 and TRBJ2-1; D is uncertain. The V end lost 5 bases, the J end lost 3 bases, and 5 bases lay between the germline ends. There are 12 residues in the CDR3. The V gene's germline CDR1 is LNHDA and CDR2 SQIVND (reference sequence). Written as DNA, the CDR3 is TGTGCCAGTAGTGACCGCTACAATGAGCAGTTCTTC. Encoded protein: CASSDRYNEQFF.

This chain uses TRBV6-5 with TRBJ1-1; a possible D gene is TRBD1 (5 bases). Germline assignment: CDR1 MNHEY and CDR2 SVGAGI. V lost 6 bases and J 1 base, leaving 12 bases between the germline ends. The CDR3 extends over 14 amino acids. The CDR3 is CASSQIRGNTEAFF. Written as DNA, the CDR3 is TGTGCCAGCAGCCAAATTAGGGGGAACACTGAAGCTTTCTTT.

The chain couples TRBV2 to TRBJ1-1; 7 bases agree with TRBD1. Unmatched junction bases numbered 12, after V lost 8 bases and J lost 6 bases. This CDR3 spans 14 amino acids. Germline CDR1 reads SNHLY; CDR2 reads FYNNEI. The CDR3 here is CASVRQGGGSEAFF. The CDR3 DNA is TGTGCCAGCGTACGACAGGGTGGGGGTTCTGAAGCTTTCTTT. The full variable domain, rest sourced from reference TRBV2 and TRBJ1-1, is EPEVTQTPSHQVTQMGQEVILRCVPISNHLYFYWYRQILGQKVEFLVSFYNNEISEKSEIFDDQFSVERPDGSNFTLKIRSTKLEDSAMYFCASVRQGGGSEAFFGQGTRLTVV.

This clone was seen only a few times. This CDR3 is also generated by other DNA sequences in the sample. DNA of the CDR3: TGTGCCAGCTCACCCGGGGCTTCCTACGAGCAGTACTTC. It codes for CASSPGASYEQYF. This chain connects TRBV18 to TRBJ2-7; perhaps D is TRBD1 or TRBD2 (5 bases each). Germline V gene data show CDR1 as KGHSH and CDR2 as LQKENI. Deletions cut 3 bases from V and 1 base from J, with 7 bases between. The CDR3 has 13 residues. The full variable domain, completed using reference TRBV18 and TRBJ2-7, is NAGVMQNPRHLVRRRGQEARLRCSPMKGHSHVYWYRQLPEEGLKFMVYLQKENIIDESGMPKERFSAEFPKEGPSILRIQQVVRGDSAAYFCASSPGASYEQYFGPGTRLTVT.

The chain uses TRBV28 and TRBJ2-7; 11 nucleotides agree with TRBD2. The junction had 6 bases not matched to a gene; V was cut back by 8 bases and J by 0 bases. The germline V gene has CDR1 MDHEN and CDR2 SYDVKM. This CDR3 is built from 15 residues. The CDR3 DNA reads TGTGCCAGCGCTAGCGGGGGGACCAGCTCCTACGAGCAGTACTTC. Its translation is CASASGGTSSYEQYF.

The chain links TRBV5-5 to TRBJ2-2; D gene unclear. Trimming took 0 bases from V and 0 from J, leaving 6 bases between them. This CDR3 region has 15 residues. CDR1 and CDR2 from the germline V gene are SGHKS and YYEKEE (reference sequence). CDR3 in amino acids: CASSLVIANTGELFF. DNA of the CDR3: TGTGCCAGCAGCTTGGTTATAGCGAACACCGGGGAGCTGTTTTTT. The full variable domain, its missing parts supplied by reference TRBV5-5 and TRBJ2-2, is DAGVTQSPTHLIKTRGQQVTLRCSPISGHKSVSWYQQVLGQGPQFIFQYYEKEERGRGNFPDRFSARQFPNYSSELNVNALLLGDSALYLCASSLVIANTGELFFGEGSRLTVL.

The chain recombines TRBV5-1 with TRBJ1-1, with D possibly matching TRBD1 (5 bases). The CDR3 contains 14 residues. From germline, CDR1 is SGHRS and CDR2 YFSETQ. The V gene lost 6 bases and the J gene lost 1 base, with 13 bases spanning the gap. The CDR3 protein is CASTSGVGNTEAFF. The CDR3 DNA reads as TGCGCCAGCACATCGGGGGTTGGGAACACTGAAGCTTTCTTT. Variable domain in full (rest from reference TRBV5-1 and TRBJ1-1): KAGVTQTPRYLIKTRGQQVTLSCSPISGHRSVSWYQQTPGQGLQFLFEYFSETQRNKGNFPGRFSGRQFSNSRSEMNVSTLELGDSALYLCASTSGVGNTEAFFGQGTRLTVV.

The J gene is TRBJ2-5, the V gene TRBV7-2; D might be TRBD1 or TRBD2, each matching 5 bases. V was cut by 4 bases and J by 2 bases, with 17 bases left in between. The V gene's germline CDR1 is SGHTA and CDR2 FQGNSA. This CDR3 region has 16 residues. The CDR3 region has the DNA TGTGCCAGCAGCTCGGGACCGTCTCTCGGACAAGAGACCCAGTACTTC. It yields the protein CASSSGPSLGQETQYF.